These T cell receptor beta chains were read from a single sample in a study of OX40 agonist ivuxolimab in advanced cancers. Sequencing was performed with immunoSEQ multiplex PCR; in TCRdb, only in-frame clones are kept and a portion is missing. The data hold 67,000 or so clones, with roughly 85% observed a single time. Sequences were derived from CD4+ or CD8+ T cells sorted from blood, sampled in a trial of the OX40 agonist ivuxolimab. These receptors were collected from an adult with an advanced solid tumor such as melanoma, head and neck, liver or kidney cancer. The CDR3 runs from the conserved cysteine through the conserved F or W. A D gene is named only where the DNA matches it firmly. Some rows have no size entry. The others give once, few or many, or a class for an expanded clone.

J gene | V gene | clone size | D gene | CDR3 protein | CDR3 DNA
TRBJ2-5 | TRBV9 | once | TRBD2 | CASSVTSELQETQYF | TGTGCCAGCAGCGTGACTAGCGAATTACAAGAGACCCAGTACTTC
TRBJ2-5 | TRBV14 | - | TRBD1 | CASSLIQGQETQYF | TGTGCCAGCAGCCTTATACAGGGGCAAGAGACCCAGTACTTC
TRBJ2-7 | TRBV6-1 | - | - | CAIPSGRGTYEQYF | TGTGCCATCCCCTCGGGACGGGGAACCTACGAGCAGTACTTC
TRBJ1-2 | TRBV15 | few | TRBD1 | CATSTRTGYNGYTF | TGTGCCACCAGCACCCGGACAGGCTACAATGGCTACACCTTC
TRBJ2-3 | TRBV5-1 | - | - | CASSRTGGQNTDTQYF | TGCGCCAGCTCTCGAACGGGGGGACAGAACACAGATACGCAGTATTTT
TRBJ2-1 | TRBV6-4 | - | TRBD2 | CATRPSGGYNEQFF | TGTGCCACCCGCCCGAGCGGGGGCTACAATGAGCAGTTCTTC
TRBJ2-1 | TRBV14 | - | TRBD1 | CASSRLTGTGGSEQFF | TGTGCCAGCAGCCGGCTGACCGGGACAGGGGGGTCTGAGCAGTTCTTC
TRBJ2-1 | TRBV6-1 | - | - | CASSDHRTRTPYNEQFF | TGTGCCAGCAGTGATCATCGGACAAGAACCCCATACAATGAGCAGTTCTTC
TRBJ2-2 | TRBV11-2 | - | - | CASSINRDSTGELFF | TGTGCCAGCAGCATCAACCGGGACTCCACCGGGGAGCTGTTTTTT
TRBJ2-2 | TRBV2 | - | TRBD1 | CASSPTTGVNGELFF | TGTGCCAGCAGCCCGACCACAGGGGTTAACGGGGAGCTGTTTTTT
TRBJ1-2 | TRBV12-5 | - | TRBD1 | CASGRDRDSNYGYTF | TGTGCTAGTGGCCGGGACAGAGATTCTAACTATGGCTACACCTTC
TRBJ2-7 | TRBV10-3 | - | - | CAISAPGHDEQYF | TGTGCCATCAGTGCACCGGGACACGACGAGCAGTACTTC
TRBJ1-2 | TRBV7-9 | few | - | CASSGTGNPNDGYTF | TGTGCCAGCAGCGGAACAGGGAACCCTAATGATGGCTACACCTTC
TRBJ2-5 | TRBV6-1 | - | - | CASSVTKETQYF | TGTGCCAGCAGTGTGACGAAAGAGACCCAGTACTTC
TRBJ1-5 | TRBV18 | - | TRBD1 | CASCQDRGNNQPQHF | TGTGCCAGCTGCCAAGACAGGGGGAACAATCAGCCCCAGCATTTT
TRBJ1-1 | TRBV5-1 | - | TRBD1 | CASSLGDSRTEAFF | TGCGCCAGCAGCTTAGGGGACAGCCGGACTGAAGCTTTCTTT
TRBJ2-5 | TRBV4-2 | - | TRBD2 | CASSQVVAGEQETQYF | TGTGCCAGCAGCCAAGTGGTAGCGGGGGAACAAGAGACCCAGTACTTC
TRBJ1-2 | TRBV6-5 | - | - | CASSYSRDIVGYTF | TGTGCCAGCAGTTACTCCAGGGACATCGTCGGCTACACCTTC
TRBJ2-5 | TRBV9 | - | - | CASSVRGSSETQYF | TGTGCCAGCAGCGTAAGGGGCTCGAGCGAGACCCAGTACTTC
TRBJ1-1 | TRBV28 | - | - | CASSLLDTEAFF | TGTGCCAGCAGTCTCCTTGACACTGAAGCTTTCTTT
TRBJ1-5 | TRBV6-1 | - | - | CASSDHFGGVSQPQHF | TGTGCCAGCAGTGACCACTTCGGGGGGGTGAGTCAGCCCCAGCATTTT
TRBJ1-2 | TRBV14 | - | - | CASSQDYRVGYTF | TGTGCCAGCAGCCAAGATTACAGGGTTGGCTACACCTTC
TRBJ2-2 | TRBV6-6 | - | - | CASRYLFEAGELFF | TGTGCCAGCAGGTACCTGTTCGAGGCCGGGGAGCTGTTTTTT
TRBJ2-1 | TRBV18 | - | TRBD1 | CASSPNVLKGAHEQFF | TGTGCCAGCTCACCAAATGTTTTGAAGGGGGCCCATGAGCAGTTCTTC
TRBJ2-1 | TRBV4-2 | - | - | CASSQDLVNEQFF | TGTGCCAGCAGCCAAGACCTAGTTAATGAGCAGTTCTTC
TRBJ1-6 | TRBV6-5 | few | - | CASSYKRQFISPLHF | TGTGCCAGCAGTTACAAGAGACAGTTCATCTCACCCCTCCACTTT
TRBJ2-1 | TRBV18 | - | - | CASSLNLGSYNEQFF | TGTGCCAGCTCACTCAATCTGGGCTCCTACAATGAGCAGTTCTTC
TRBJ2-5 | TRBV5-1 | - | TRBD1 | CASLALTGAQETQYF | TGCGCCAGCCTTGCTCTTACAGGGGCTCAAGAGACCCAGTACTTC
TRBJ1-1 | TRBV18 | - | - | CASSPYVGGTGTEAFF | TGTGCCAGCTCACCATACGTGGGTGGGACGGGCACTGAAGCTTTCTTT
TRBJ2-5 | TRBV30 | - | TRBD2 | CAWTIAGGKTQYF | TGTGCCTGGACTATAGCGGGAGGAAAGACCCAGTACTTC
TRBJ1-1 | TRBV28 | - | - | CASSRTSMAMNTEAFF | TGTGCCAGCAGCAGGACCTCCATGGCTATGAACACTGAAGCTTTCTTT
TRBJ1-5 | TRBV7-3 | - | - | CASSLSGGNQPQHF | TGTGCCAGCAGCTTATCGGGGGGCAATCAGCCCCAGCATTTT
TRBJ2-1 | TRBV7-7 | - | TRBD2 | CASSPRTSFSYNEQFF | TGTGCTAGCAGCCCGCGGACTAGCTTCTCCTACAATGAGCAGTTCTTC
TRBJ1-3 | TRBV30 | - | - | CAWSVAGGNTIYF | TGTGCCTGGAGTGTAGCAGGGGGAAACACCATATATTTT
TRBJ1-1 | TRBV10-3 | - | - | CAIRTGEQDSEAFF | TGTGCCATCAGGACAGGCGAGCAGGACTCTGAAGCTTTCTTT
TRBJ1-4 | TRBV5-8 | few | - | CASSFGTSTNEKLFF | TGTGCCAGCAGCTTTGGGACCTCAACTAATGAAAAACTGTTTTTT
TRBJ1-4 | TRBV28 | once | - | CASSPRGPGPTPAKLFF | TGTGCCAGCAGTCCCAGGGGCCCGGGACCTACACCAGCGAAACTGTTTTTT
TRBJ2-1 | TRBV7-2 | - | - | CASSPGPPASNEQFF | TGTGCCAGCAGCCCGGGACCGCCAGCTTCCAATGAGCAGTTCTTC
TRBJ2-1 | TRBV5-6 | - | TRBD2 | CASSSGGAINEQFF | TGTGCCAGCAGCAGCGGGGGGGCAATCAATGAGCAGTTCTTC
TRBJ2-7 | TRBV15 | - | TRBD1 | CATSWDRGQYEQYF | TGTGCCACCAGCTGGGACAGGGGGCAGTACGAGCAGTACTTC
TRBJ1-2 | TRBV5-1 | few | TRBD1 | CASSGMTGQGAGYTF | TGCGCCAGCAGCGGAATGACGGGACAGGGGGCAGGCTACACCTTC
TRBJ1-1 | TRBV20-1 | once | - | CSGGKNTEAFF | TGCAGTGGAGGAAAGAACACTGAAGCTTTCTTT
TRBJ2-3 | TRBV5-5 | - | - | CASSSTGLPRTDTQYF | TGTGCCAGCAGCTCAACAGGGTTACCCCGCACAGATACGCAGTATTTT
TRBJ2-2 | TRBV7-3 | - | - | CATRAGGGTGELFF | TGTGCCACCAGAGCCGGGGGAGGCACCGGGGAGCTGTTTTTT
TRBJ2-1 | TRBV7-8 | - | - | CASSLAGRSYNEQFF | TGTGCCAGCAGCTTAGCAGGGCGATCCTACAATGAGCAGTTCTTC
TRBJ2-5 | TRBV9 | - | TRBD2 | CASSARTSGDSSETQYF | TGTGCCAGCAGCGCCCGGACTAGCGGGGATTCTTCGGAGACCCAGTACTTC
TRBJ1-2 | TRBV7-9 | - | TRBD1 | CASSASDRPYYGYTF | TGTGCCAGCAGCGCGTCGGACAGGCCCTACTATGGCTACACCTTC
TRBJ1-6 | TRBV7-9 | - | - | CASSLDRGGATGSPSPLHF | TGTGCCAGCAGCTTAGATCGGGGCGGGGCGACAGGAAGCCCCTCACCCCTCCACTTT
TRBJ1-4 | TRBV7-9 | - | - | CASSLGYEKLFF | TGTGCCAGCAGCTTAGGGTACGAAAAACTGTTTTTT
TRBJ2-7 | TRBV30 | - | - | CAWSVGKTAAYEQYF | TGTGCCTGGAGTGTTGGGAAGACTGCAGCCTACGAGCAGTACTTC
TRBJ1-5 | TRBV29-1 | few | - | CSVVFGRGGQPQHF | TGCAGCGTTGTGTTCGGCAGGGGAGGTCAGCCCCAGCATTTT